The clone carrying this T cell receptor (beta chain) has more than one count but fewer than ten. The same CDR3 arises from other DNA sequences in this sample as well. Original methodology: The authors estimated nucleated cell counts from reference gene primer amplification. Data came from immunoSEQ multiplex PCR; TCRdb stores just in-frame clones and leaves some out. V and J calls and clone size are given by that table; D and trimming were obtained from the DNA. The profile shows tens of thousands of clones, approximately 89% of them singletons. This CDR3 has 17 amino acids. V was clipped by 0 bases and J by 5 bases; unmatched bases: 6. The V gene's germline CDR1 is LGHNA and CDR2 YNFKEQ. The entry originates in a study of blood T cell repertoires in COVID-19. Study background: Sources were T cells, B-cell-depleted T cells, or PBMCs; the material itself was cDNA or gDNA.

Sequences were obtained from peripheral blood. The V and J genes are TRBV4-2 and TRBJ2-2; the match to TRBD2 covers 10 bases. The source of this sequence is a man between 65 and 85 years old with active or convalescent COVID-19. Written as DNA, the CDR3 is TGTGCCAGCAGCCAAGATTGGAGCGGGGGGGTTACCGGGGAGCTGTTTTTT. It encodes CASSQDWSGGVTGELFF.